This record concerns one T cell receptor beta chain sequence. Its antigen is still unknown. Generated by immunoSEQ multiplex PCR, the TCRdb table keeps only in-frame clones and is missing some. The sample yields roughly 1,500,000 clones, 98% seen once. This sample is drawn from a study of shared clonotypes between healthy human individuals. Study overall: CD8 memory received one plate per donor, CD8 naive two, CD4 memory three and CD4 naive three.

General study results and limits: Rarefaction curves obtained for sorted subsets showed sequencing incomplete despite large depth.

Every donor, a Caucasian adult, lived in Nashville, Tennessee. Researchers partitioned CD4+ cells into CD45RA+ naive and CD45RA-negative memory subsets. This sequence originates from a young man in good health. Sequencing was done on a sample of naive CD4+ T cells sorted from blood. Sample subset: CD45RA+ positively selected.

CDR3 sequence (DNA): TGTGCCAGCAGACTAGCGGGAGGCTACGAGCAGTACTTC. Translating gives CASRLAGGYEQYF. The chain links TRBV25-1 to TRBJ2-7, with 12 bases lining up with TRBD2. The CDR3 spans 13 residues. V was pared by 6 bases and J by 3 bases, with 0 bases of the junction left unmatched. Germline assignment: CDR1 MGHDK and CDR2 SYGVNS.